This T cell receptor beta chain was sequenced for a study of T cells in localized non-small cell lung cancer. Study-level results: It remains possible that heterogeneity exists, since only one tumor region was sequenced. There was higher T cell clonality in uninvolved adjacent lung than in tumor, and it was highest there.

As regards this clone: Its specificity is not known.

This table comes from immunoSEQ multiplex PCR, and its TCRdb copy is limited to in-frame clones, with some not included. The data show roughly 39,000 clones, roughly 90% seen once. Per the germline V gene, CDR1 is MNHEY and CDR2 is SVGAGI. The CDR3 is 14 amino acids. The V and J ends lost 7 bases and 1 base respectively, with 8 bases between them. V usage is TRBV6-5 and J usage is TRBJ2-6, with unresolved D. This specimen was PBMCs, taken before any cancer treatment. This clonotype was obtained from a woman aged 35-75 years with stage II lung adenocarcinoma. CDR3 residues: CASKSPSGANVLTF. The CDR3 bases are TGTGCCAGCAAATCACCTTCTGGGGCCAACGTCCTGACTTTC.